This T cell receptor beta chain derives from a study of blood T cell repertoires in COVID-19. Study in general: Whether acute or convalescent, the COVID-19 samples came from the United States, Italy and Spain. T cells, B-cell-depleted T cells, or PBMCs supplied cDNA or gDNA.

Trimming took 3 bases from V and 5 from J, leaving 10 bases between them. CDR1 and CDR2 from the germline V gene are SGHAT and FQNNGV. The CDR3 has 13 amino acids. Original methodology: Reference gene primer amplification gave estimated nucleated cell counts. Assay: immunoSEQ multiplex PCR; the TCRdb copy retains only in-frame clones and omits some. V and J calls and clone size follow that table, whereas D and trimming were derived from the DNA. The table has some 240,000 clones, 75% to 85% seen once. The V and J genes are TRBV11-2 and TRBJ2-5, with a tentative D call TRBD1 (6 bases). Sequenced sample: peripheral blood. The sequence was obtained from a woman aged 40 to 50 who had recovered from COVID-19. CDR3 sequence reads: CASSFQGQETQYF. CDR3 sequence (DNA): TGTGCCAGCAGCTTTCAGGGGCAGGAGACCCAGTACTTC.